These 32 T cell receptor beta chains share one sample of origin, sequenced in a study of identical twins (dated by TCRdb to the mid-2010s). The library was generated by 5' RACE. Sequencing was carried out with an Illumina HiSeq 2000. In-frame beta chains were kept once TCRdb had trimmed the public reads at Q25 with fastp and called clones with MiXCR. A single entry per CDR3 protein holds the most common genes and DNA from its merged rows. Here the sample has about 210,000 distinct CDR3 sequences; roughly a tenth occur a single time. 4% to 6% of the sample goes to the ten largest clones. Sequenced input: memory (CD45RO+) T cells sorted from blood. The cell subset or site label corresponds to: CD45RO+ enriched T cells. The source of these receptors is a woman aged 18-29 years in good health.

The chain joins TRBV11-2 to TRBJ2-7; D is perhaps TRBD2 (6 bases). V gave up 2 bases and J gave up 2 bases, with 19 bases separating them. Germline CDR1 and CDR2: SGHAT and FQNNGV. CDR3 length equals 17 residues. This CDR3 is CASSLNNPTSGPYEQYF. Here the CDR3 DNA reads TGTGCCAGCAGCTTAAACAATCCGACTAGTGGTCCCTACGAGCAGTACTTC. Variable domain in full (rest from reference TRBV11-2 and TRBJ2-7): EAGVAQSPRYKIIEKRQSVAFWCNPISGHATLYWYQQILGQGPKLLIQFQNNGVVDDSQLPKDRFSAERLKGVDSTLKIQPAKLEDSAVYLCASSLNNPTSGPYEQYFGPGTRLTVT.

The CDR3 loop reads CSARRTVYEQYF. For the CDR3, the DNA is TGCAGTGCTAGGAGGACAGTTTACGAGCAGTACTTC. J is TRBJ2-7 and V is TRBV20-1; D possibly corresponds to TRBD1 (6 bases). V was trimmed by 3 bases and J by 4 bases, leaving 10 bases between them. There are 12 residues in the CDR3. CDR1 and CDR2 from the germline V gene are DFQATT and SNEGSKA (reference sequence).

The CDR3 here is CASSQTFEQFF. The CDR3 coding sequence is TGTGCCAGCAGCCAAACTTTTGAGCAGTTCTTC. This chain uses TRBV6-2 or TRBV6-3 with TRBJ2-1; D not resolved. Trimming took 6 bases from V and 9 from J, leaving 9 bases between them. CDR3 length: 11 amino acids. Germline V CDR1 and CDR2: MNHEY, SVGEGT.

This clonotype has more than one count but fewer than ten. The genes are TRBV20-1 and TRBJ2-1; TRBD2 matches at 9 bases. Trimming cost V 3 bases and J 8 bases; bases outside gene matches: 11. In germline, CDR1 is DFQATT, CDR2 SNEGSKA (reference sequence). CDR3 length: 15 amino acids. The CDR3: CSASGGGAVSDEQFF. The CDR3 nucleotides read TGCAGTGCTAGCGGCGGGGGGGCCGTTTCGGATGAGCAGTTCTTC.

The genes are TRBV7-6 and TRBJ1-3; tentatively, D is TRBD1 (5 bases). CDR1 and CDR2 (germline): SGHVS, FNYEAQ. The CDR3 covers 13 residues. The ends were cut back, 4 bases at V and 7 bases at J, with 11 bases in the middle. The CDR3 spells CASSSQGWNTIYF. The CDR3 nucleotides are TGTGCCAGCAGCTCTCAGGGTTGGAACACCATATATTTT.

The rearrangement links TRBV7-2 to TRBJ1-1; the D is unclear. In germline, CDR1 is SGHTA, CDR2 FQGNSA. This CDR3 is 15 amino acids long. V shed 4 bases and J shed 0 bases, with 12 bases lying between them. CDR3 DNA sequence: TGTGCCAGCAGCTCCCGCGTGAGTATGAACACTGAAGCTTTCTTT. The encoded protein is CASSSRVSMNTEAFF.

There are a few counts of this clonotype. The chain recombines TRBV11-2 with TRBJ1-6; D may be TRBD1 (5 bases). V lost 1 base to trimming and J lost 2 bases, with 6 bases between them. The germline gives CDR1 SGHAT, CDR2 FQNNGV. This CDR3 has 15 amino acids. CDR3 nucleotides: TGTGCCAGCAGCTTAGCGGGGGCCTATAATTCACCCCTCCACTTT. Translating it yields CASSLAGAYNSPLHF. The full variable domain, completed using reference TRBV11-2 and TRBJ1-6, is EAGVAQSPRYKIIEKRQSVAFWCNPISGHATLYWYQQILGQGPKLLIQFQNNGVVDDSQLPKDRFSAERLKGVDSTLKIQPAKLEDSAVYLCASSLAGAYNSPLHFGNGTRLTVT.

This clonotype was detected ten times or more. The rearrangement joins TRBV5-1 to TRBJ2-7, with no clear D. From germline, CDR1 is SGHRS and CDR2 YFSETQ. The length of the CDR3 is 15 residues. Trimming removed 4 bases at V and 0 bases at J, with 14 bases between. The DNA of the CDR3 is TGCGCCAGCAGCGAAAGACCCACGAACTCCTACGAGCAGTACTTC. This encodes CASSERPTNSYEQYF.

Ten or more counts support this clonotype. The CDR3, as DNA: TGCAGTGCTCTTTGGACTGCAACCAATGAGCAGTTCTTC. Protein sequence: CSALWTATNEQFF. V usage is TRBV20-1 and J usage is TRBJ2-1; D possibly corresponds to TRBD2 (5 bases). This CDR3 comprises 13 residues. Germline CDR1 reads DFQATT; CDR2 reads SNEGSKA (reference sequence). V lost 5 bases and J 6 bases, leaving 14 bases between the germline ends.

This clonotype has a handful of counts. The chain recombines TRBV7-4 with TRBJ2-1; possibly TRBD2 for D (6 bases). CDR1 SGHVT and CDR2 SQSDAQ come from the germline V gene. CDR3 size: 14 residues. The V and J ends lost 3 bases and 5 bases respectively, with 11 bases between them. CDR3: CASSFNGGNNEQFF. CDR3 nucleotide sequence: TGTGCCAGCAGCTTCAACGGGGGTAACAATGAGCAGTTCTTC.

This chain uses TRBV7-9 with TRBJ2-7; 9 bases align to TRBD2. CDR3 length equals 15 residues. The germline V gene has CDR1 SEHNR and CDR2 FQNEAQ (reference sequence). V shed 3 bases, J shed 1 base, and the junction held 4 bases outside the gene matches. The CDR3 sequence: CASSFMAGGSYEQYF. The DNA for the CDR3 is TGTGCCAGCAGCTTCATGGCGGGAGGGTCCTACGAGCAGTACTTC. Together with reference TRBV7-9 and TRBJ2-7, the CDR3 gives the full variable domain: DTGVSQNPRHKITKRGQNVTFRCDPISEHNRLYWYRQTLGQGPEFLTYFQNEAQLEKSRLLSDRFSAERPKGSFSTLEIQRTEQGDSAMYLCASSFMAGGSYEQYFGPGTRLTVT.

This clonotype was counted a few times. The chain couples TRBV19 to TRBJ2-5, with 11 bases matching TRBD2. The length of the CDR3 is 16 residues. Germline assignment: CDR1 LNHDA and CDR2 SQIVND (reference sequence). Losses at the gene ends were 5 bases for V and 2 bases for J; bases not matched to a gene: 7. The CDR3 reads CASSPFIAGGQETQYF. DNA of the CDR3: TGTGCCAGTAGTCCCTTTATAGCGGGAGGGCAAGAGACCCAGTACTTC.

This clonotype was seen a few times. This sequence joins TRBV4-2 and TRBJ2-7; D assignment may be TRBD1 or TRBD2 (6 bases each). The V and J ends lost 4 bases and 3 bases respectively, with 19 bases between them. The CDR3 is 16 amino acids. Germline V CDR1 and CDR2: LGHNA, YNFKEQ. The CDR3 nucleotides are TGTGCCAGCAGCCCCACGGGGGCAGGGCGTGGCTACGAGCAGTACTTC. Amino acid sequence: CASSPTGAGRGYEQYF.

In this sample, this clonotype turned up many times. The chain links TRBV12-3 or TRBV12-4 to TRBJ2-2, with a possible D match to TRBD2 (5 bases). Trimming stripped 2 bases from V and 1 base from J, with 8 bases between. The CDR3 totals 15 residues. As DNA, the CDR3 is TGTGCCAGCAGTTTAATGGAGGTGAACACCGGGGAGCTGTTTTTT. It is translated as CASSLMEVNTGELFF.

A word on this clonotype: Mismatch with germline at one junction end may stem from a read error. V is TRBV7-9 and J is TRBJ1-2, with TRBD1 matching over 7 bases. This CDR3 is built from 13 residues. The germline gives CDR1 SEHNR, CDR2 FQNEAQ (reference sequence). The CDR3 nucleotides read TGTGCCAGCAAGACAGGGAATGACTACGGCTACACCTTC. Translation gives CASKTGNDYGYTF.

The DNA for the CDR3 is TGTGCCACCCTGGACAGAGCCCTCTATGGCTACACCTTC. Translation: CATLDRALYGYTF. The V and J genes are TRBV7-2 and TRBJ1-2; tentatively, D is TRBD1 (6 bases). The CDR3 totals 13 residues. CDR1 is SGHTA and CDR2 is FQGNSA in the germline V gene. V shed 10 bases and J shed 4 bases, with 16 bases lying between them.

The chain carries TRBV2 and TRBJ1-2; TRBD1 is a possible D gene (5 bases). Trimming left V 7 bases short and J 6 bases short, with 18 bases between. The CDR3 has 14 residues. Per germline, CDR1 SNHLY and CDR2 FYNNEI. The DNA for the CDR3 is TGTGCCAGCACCTCGGCTGGGACTTCGGATGGCTACACCTTC. It encodes CASTSAGTSDGYTF.

V usage is TRBV20-1 and J usage is TRBJ2-7; D may correspond to TRBD1 or TRBD2 (5 bases each). Germline CDR1 reads DFQATT; CDR2 reads SNEGSKA (reference sequence). The ends were cut back, 6 bases at V and 2 bases at J, with 20 bases in the middle. This CDR3 is 15 amino acids long. The CDR3 nucleotides are TGCAGTGCCTTTGATCCGGGACGGTCCCCCTACGAGCAGTACTTC. This codes for CSAFDPGRSPYEQYF.

This clonotype was counted ten times or more. The V gene is TRBV12-3 or TRBV12-4, the J gene TRBJ2-1; 10 bases agree with TRBD2. CDR3 size: 16 residues. Trimming took 3 bases from V and 8 from J; bases not matched to a gene: 10. CDR3 coding DNA: TGTGCCAGCAGTTTGGGGACTAGCGCGAAGAGGTATGAGCAGTTCTTC. Its translation is CASSLGTSAKRYEQFF.

This clonotype has a handful of counts. The genes are TRBV5-1 and TRBJ2-1, with D maybe TRBD2 (6 bases). This CDR3 is built from 13 residues. The germline V gene encodes CDR1 SGHRS and CDR2 YFSETQ. The V end lost 4 bases, the J end lost 9 bases, and 14 bases lay between the germline ends. This CDR3 is CASSIPGSPEQFF. For the CDR3, the DNA is TGCGCCAGCAGCATTCCCGGGAGCCCTGAGCAGTTCTTC. The full variable domain, with the rest looked up from reference TRBV5-1 and TRBJ2-1, is KAGVTQTPRYLIKTRGQQVTLSCSPISGHRSVSWYQQTPGQGLQFLFEYFSETQRNKGNFPGRFSGRQFSNSRSEMNVSTLELGDSALYLCASSIPGSPEQFFGPGTRLTVL.

This clonotype was detected many times. CDR3 region: CASSTGGDTEAFF. The DNA for the CDR3 is TGCGCCAGCAGCACCGGTGGGGATACTGAAGCTTTCTTT. The rearrangement links TRBV10-2 to TRBJ1-1; D is unclear. The CDR3 has 13 amino acids. V was pared by 6 bases and J by 5 bases, with 13 bases between. CDR1 is WSHSY and CDR2 is SAAADI in the germline V gene.

This clonotype has just a few counts. The rearrangement joins TRBV5-1 to TRBJ2-2; D remains ambiguous. The germline V and J ends were trimmed by 4 bases and 5 bases, with 9 bases remaining between them. Germline V gene data show CDR1 as SGHRS and CDR2 as YFSETQ. The CDR3 covers 13 residues. CDR3 DNA sequence: TGCGCCAGCAGCCCCCAGGAAACCGGGGAGCTGTTTTTT. It specifies CASSPQETGELFF.

This clonotype was counted many times. The CDR3 sequence: CASSPMTGQGGSPLHF. CDR3 nucleotide sequence: TGTGCCAGCAGCCCCATGACCGGACAGGGGGGTTCACCCCTCCACTTT. The rearrangement joins TRBV6-1 to TRBJ1-6, with TRBD1 identical over 10 bases. The V gene's germline CDR1 is MNHNS and CDR2 SASEGT. V was pared by 6 bases and J by 9 bases, with 11 bases of the junction left unmatched. The CDR3 has 16 residues.

The gene calls are TRBV2 and TRBJ2-7, with 7 bases fitting TRBD1. Trimming at V came to 4 bases and at J to 1 base, leaving 7 bases not matched to a gene. This CDR3 spans 15 amino acids. The germline V gene encodes CDR1 SNHLY and CDR2 FYNNEI. This chain's CDR3 is CASSVLGQFSYEQYF. CDR3 nucleotides: TGTGCCAGCAGTGTTTTGGGACAGTTTTCCTACGAGCAGTACTTC.

This clonotype was counted only a few times. This rearrangement joins TRBV2 to TRBJ2-1; TRBD2 aligns across 10 bases. This CDR3 region has 18 residues. Germline V lookup: CDR1 SNHLY, CDR2 FYNNEI. The ends lost 2 bases at V and 7 bases at J; junction bases unmatched: 14. CDR3 sequence: CASSEPPTPQREGNEQFF. The CDR3 region has the DNA TGTGCCAGCAGTGAACCGCCCACCCCCCAGCGGGAGGGTAATGAGCAGTTCTTC. Filled out from reference TRBV2 and TRBJ2-1, the complete variable domain reads EPEVTQTPSHQVTQMGQEVILRCVPISNHLYFYWYRQILGQKVEFLVSFYNNEISEKSEIFDDQFSVERPDGSNFTLKIRSTKLEDSAMYFCASSEPPTPQREGNEQFFGPGTRLTVL.

This clonotype was seen a handful of times. The chain links TRBV7-2 to TRBJ1-2; D is undetermined. Germline lookup yields CDR1 SGHTA and CDR2 FQGNSA. This CDR3 spans 13 amino acids. V was cut by 5 bases and J by 8 bases, with 15 bases left in between. CDR3 sequence reads: CASSPNVGVGYTF. Written as DNA, the CDR3 is TGTGCCAGCAGCCCGAACGTTGGCGTCGGCTACACCTTC.

This clonotype was seen a handful of times. The V call is TRBV7-9, the J call TRBJ2-5; D perhaps matches TRBD1 (6 bases). The germline gives CDR1 SEHNR, CDR2 FQNEAQ (reference sequence). This CDR3 comprises 14 residues. Trimming left V 5 bases short and J 0 bases short, with 10 bases between. The CDR3 coding sequence is TGTGCCAGCAGCAGAGGGACACACCAAGAGACCCAGTACTTC. Its protein is CASSRGTHQETQYF.

This clonotype was detected only a few times. The CDR3 is CSASGLAYYNEQFF. The DNA for the CDR3 is TGCAGTGCATCCGGACTAGCGTACTACAATGAGCAGTTCTTC. This chain links TRBV20-1 with TRBJ2-1; 9 bases map to TRBD2. The length of the CDR3 is 14 residues. The trim removed 6 bases at V and 3 bases at J, leaving 6 bases unmatched. Germline CDR1 is DFQATT and CDR2 is SNEGSKA (reference sequence).

The chain joins TRBV3-1 to TRBJ2-7; D may correspond to TRBD1 or TRBD2 (5 bases each). The CDR3 consists of 12 residues. In germline, CDR1 is LGHDT, CDR2 YNNKEL (reference sequence). With 4 bases removed from V and 6 bases from J, the gap between germline ends came to 10 bases. The chain's CDR3 is CASSPEGREQYF. The CDR3 coding sequence is TGTGCCAGCAGCCCCGAGGGACGCGAGCAGTACTTC.

As for this clonotype: A read error may account for a junction end that differs from germline. V gene TRBV20-1 combines with J gene TRBJ2-3; D possibly corresponds to TRBD2 (5 bases). The CDR3 sequence is 16 residues long. CDR1 is DFQATT, CDR2 SNEGSKA, per germline (reference sequence). CDR3 bases: TGCTGTGCTAGAGATCGGCTAGCACTGAGCACAGATACGCAGTATTTT. Protein sequence: CCARDRLALSTDTQYF.

This clonotype was detected a few times. The rearrangement uses TRBV12-5 and TRBJ2-5; 7 nucleotides agree with TRBD2. The CDR3 contains 13 residues. Germline V gene data show CDR1 as LGHNT and CDR2 as FRNRAP. V trimming: 6 bases; J trimming: 5 bases; junction bases outside the gene matches: 6. Written as DNA, the CDR3 is TGTGCTAGTGGCAGCAGCGGGACGGAGACCCAGTACTTC. Its translation: CASGSSGTETQYF.

The genes are TRBV2 and TRBJ1-6; 8 bases are a match to TRBD1. The CDR3 consists of 16 residues. The germline V gene has CDR1 SNHLY and CDR2 FYNNEI. The V segment lost 6 bases and the J segment 10 bases; nucleotides outside the gene matches: 14. The CDR3 nucleotides are TGTGCCAGCAGGTTACGGGACAGGTTAGAGGGATCACCCCTCCACTTT. Its translation: CASRLRDRLEGSPLHF.